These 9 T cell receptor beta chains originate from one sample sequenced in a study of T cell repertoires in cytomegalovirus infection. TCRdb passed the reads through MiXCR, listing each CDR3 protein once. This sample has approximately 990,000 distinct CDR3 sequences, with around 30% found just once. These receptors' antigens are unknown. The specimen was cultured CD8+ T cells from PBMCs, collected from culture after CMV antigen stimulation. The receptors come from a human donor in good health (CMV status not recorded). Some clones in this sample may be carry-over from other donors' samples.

CDR3 nucleotide sequence: TGTGCCAGCAGTTACGCCGGGGACAGGGAATTGAGTCAGCCCCAGCATTTT. This codes for CASSYAGDRELSQPQHF. The rearrangement uses TRBV7-6 and TRBJ1-5; 9 bases line up with TRBD1. The CDR3 runs to 17 residues. The junction had 15 bases not matched to a gene; V was cut back by 6 bases and J by 6 bases. Germline CDR1 and CDR2: SGHVS and FNYEAQ.

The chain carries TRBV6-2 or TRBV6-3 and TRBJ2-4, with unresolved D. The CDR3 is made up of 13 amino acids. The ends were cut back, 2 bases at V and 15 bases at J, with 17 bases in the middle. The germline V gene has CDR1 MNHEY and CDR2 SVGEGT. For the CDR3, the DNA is TGTGCCAGCAGTTACCCGCCCCCAGGCATTGCGTACTTC. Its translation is CASSYPPPGIAYF.

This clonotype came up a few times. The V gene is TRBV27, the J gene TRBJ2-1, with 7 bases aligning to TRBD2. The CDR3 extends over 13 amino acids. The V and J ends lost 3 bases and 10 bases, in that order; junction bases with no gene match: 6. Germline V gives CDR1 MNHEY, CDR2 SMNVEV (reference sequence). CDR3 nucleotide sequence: TGTGCCAGCAGTTTCGGCGGGGGAAGAGAGCAGTTCTTC. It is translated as CASSFGGGREQFF.

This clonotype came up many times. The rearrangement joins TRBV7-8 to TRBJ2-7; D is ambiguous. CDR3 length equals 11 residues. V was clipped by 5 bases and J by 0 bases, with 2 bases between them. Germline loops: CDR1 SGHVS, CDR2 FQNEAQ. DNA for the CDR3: TGTGCCAGCAGCACCTCCTACGAGCAGTACTTC. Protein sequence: CASSTSYEQYF. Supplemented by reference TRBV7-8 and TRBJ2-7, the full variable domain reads GAGVSQSPRYKVAKRGQDVALRCDPISGHVSLFWYQQALGQGPEFLTYFQNEAQLDKSGLPSDRFFAERPEGSVSTLKIQRTQQEDSAVYLCASSTSYEQYFGPGTRLTVT.

This CDR3 reads CASTAREVAGLNTEAFF. The DNA for the CDR3 is TGTGCCAGCACCGCCCGGGAGGTCGCGGGCCTAAACACTGAAGCTTTCTTT. The chain combines TRBV7-6 with TRBJ1-1, with D unresolved. Germline CDR1 reads SGHVS; CDR2 reads FNYEAQ. There are 17 residues in the CDR3. The ends were cut back, 7 bases at V and 2 bases at J, with 23 bases in the middle.

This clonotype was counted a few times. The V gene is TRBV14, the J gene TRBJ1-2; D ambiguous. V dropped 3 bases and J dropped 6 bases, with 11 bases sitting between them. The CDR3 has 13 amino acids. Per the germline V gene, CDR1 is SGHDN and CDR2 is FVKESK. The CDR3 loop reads CASSHEVLDGYTF. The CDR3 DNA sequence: TGTGCCAGCAGCCACGAAGTGCTAGATGGCTACACCTTC.

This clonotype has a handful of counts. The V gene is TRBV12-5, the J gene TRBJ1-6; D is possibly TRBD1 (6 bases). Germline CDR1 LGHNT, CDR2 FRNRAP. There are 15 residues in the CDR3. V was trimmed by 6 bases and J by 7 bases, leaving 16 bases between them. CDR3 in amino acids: CASGQGSGRNSPLHF. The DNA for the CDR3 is TGTGCTAGTGGGCAGGGGAGCGGACGGAATTCACCCCTCCACTTT.

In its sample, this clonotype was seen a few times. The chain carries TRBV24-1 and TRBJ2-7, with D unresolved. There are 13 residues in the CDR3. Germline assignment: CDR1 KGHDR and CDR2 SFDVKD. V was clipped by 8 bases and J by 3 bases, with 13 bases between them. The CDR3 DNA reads TGTGCCACCACCCCGAGAAGGGACTACGAGCAGTACTTC. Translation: CATTPRRDYEQYF.

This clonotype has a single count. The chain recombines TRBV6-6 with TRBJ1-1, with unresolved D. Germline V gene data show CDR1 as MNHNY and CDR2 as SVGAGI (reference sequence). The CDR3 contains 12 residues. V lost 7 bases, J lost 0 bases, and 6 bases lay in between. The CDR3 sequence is CASITLNTEAFF. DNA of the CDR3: TGTGCCAGCATAACCCTGAACACTGAAGCTTTCTTT.